Below, 2 T cell receptor beta chains from the same sample are listed, as sequenced in a study of CXCR3-negative and CXCR3-positive naive CD8 T cells. Study-level results: The TRB CDR3s that CXCR3-positive naive cells carried were more hydrophobic than those of CXCR3-negative naive cells.

These TCRs' antigens remain unknown. Each TRB cDNA library was prepared by 5' RACE (with UMI labels). TCRdb re-called the 5' RACE reads, yielding one record per CDR3 amino acid sequence without DNA. The sample is made up of 55,000 to 65,000 distinct CDR3 sequences, and the top ten hold 0.53% of it. Input material: naive CXCR3+ CD8+ T cells from blood. Subset noted: CD45RO-CCR7+CD27+CD95- naive CD8+ T cells expressing CXCR3 (TNR3+). The receptors shown here come from a human donor in good health. Some clones in this sample may be carry-over from other donors' samples.

J is TRBJ2-3 and V is TRBV9; TCRdb's assignment of TRBD2 cannot be checked, as there is no DNA. Germline V gives CDR1 SGDLS, CDR2 YYNGEE. CDR3 length: 17 residues. CDR3 amino acids: CASSVWGSGGPTDTQYF.

The chain links TRBV7-9 to TRBJ1-1; TCRdb names TRBD1, which stays unverified in the absence of DNA. The CDR3 runs 13 residues. CDR1 is SEHNR and CDR2 is FQNEAQ in the germline V gene (reference sequence). The CDR3 is CASSTTGGTEAFF.